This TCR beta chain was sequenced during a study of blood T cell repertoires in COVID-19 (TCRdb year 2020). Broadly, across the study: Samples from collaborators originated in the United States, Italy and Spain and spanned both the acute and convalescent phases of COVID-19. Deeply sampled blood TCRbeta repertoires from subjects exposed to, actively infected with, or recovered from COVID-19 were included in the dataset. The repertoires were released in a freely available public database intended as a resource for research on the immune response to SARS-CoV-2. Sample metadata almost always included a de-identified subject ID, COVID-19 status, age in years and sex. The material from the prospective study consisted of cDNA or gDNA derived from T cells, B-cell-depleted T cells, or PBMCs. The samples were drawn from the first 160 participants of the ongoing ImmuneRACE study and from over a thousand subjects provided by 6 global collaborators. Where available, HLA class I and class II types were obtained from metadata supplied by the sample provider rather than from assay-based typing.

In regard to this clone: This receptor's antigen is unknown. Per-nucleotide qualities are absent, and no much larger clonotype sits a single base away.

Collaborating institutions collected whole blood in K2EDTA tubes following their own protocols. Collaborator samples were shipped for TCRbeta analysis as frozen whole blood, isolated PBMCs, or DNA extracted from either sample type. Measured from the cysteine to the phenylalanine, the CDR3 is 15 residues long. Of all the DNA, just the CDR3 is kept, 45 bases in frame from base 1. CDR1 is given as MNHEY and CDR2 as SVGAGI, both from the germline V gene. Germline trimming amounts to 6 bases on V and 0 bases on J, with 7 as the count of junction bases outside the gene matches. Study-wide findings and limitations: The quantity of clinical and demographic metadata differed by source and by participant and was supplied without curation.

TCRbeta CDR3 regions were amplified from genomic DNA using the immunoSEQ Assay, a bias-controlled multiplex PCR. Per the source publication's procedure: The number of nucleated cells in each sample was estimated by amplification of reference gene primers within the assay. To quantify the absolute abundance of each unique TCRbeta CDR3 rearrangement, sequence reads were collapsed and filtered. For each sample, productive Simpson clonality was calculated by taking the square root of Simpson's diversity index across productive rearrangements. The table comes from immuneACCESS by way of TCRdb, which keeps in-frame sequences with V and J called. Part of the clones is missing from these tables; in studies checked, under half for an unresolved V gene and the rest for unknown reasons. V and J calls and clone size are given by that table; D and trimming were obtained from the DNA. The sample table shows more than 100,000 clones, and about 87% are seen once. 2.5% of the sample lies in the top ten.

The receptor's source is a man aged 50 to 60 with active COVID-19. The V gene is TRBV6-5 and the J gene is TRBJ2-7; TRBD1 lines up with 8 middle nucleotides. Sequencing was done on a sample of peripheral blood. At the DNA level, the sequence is TGTGCCAGCAGCCCCCGGGACAGGTTCTCCTACGAGCAGTACTTC. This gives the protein CASSPRDRFSYEQYF.